This T cell receptor beta chain emerged from a study of T cells after yellow fever vaccination. Study-level information: Where fractions had low cell numbers, libraries were prepared from them with the SMART-Seq v4 Ultra Low Input RNA kit. General study points: Most clones from primary vaccination resurfaced after the booster (approximately 97% CD4, 70% to 90% CD8).

As for this clonotype: Its specificity is not known.

This CDR3 region has 14 residues. Trimming cost V 3 bases and J 8 bases, with 16 bases left between them. Germline values: CDR1 MNHEY, CDR2 SVGEGT. Universal primer sites and UMIs were introduced during 5'RACE template-switching synthesis of TCR cDNA. TCRdb reprocessed the 5' RACE reads with MiXCR, giving one entry per CDR3 protein. The sample lists 300,000 to 400,000 distinct CDR3 sequences, around 10% occurring once. V is TRBV6-2 or TRBV6-3 and J is TRBJ1-2; TRBD1 might be the D (6 bases). The TCR sequence derives from a man younger than 35 who received the YFV17D yellow fever vaccine. Sample: CD4+ T cells sorted from PBMCs, taken 45 days after the yellow fever booster vaccination. CDR3 region: CASSYFGRGGGYTF. The CDR3 DNA is TGTGCCAGCAGTTATTTCGGCAGGGGCGGAGGCTACACCTTC.